The clone carrying this T cell receptor beta chain was recorded at least ten times. The data were obtained in a study of early T cells in non-severe SARS-CoV-2 infection. TCRdb analysed the 5' RACE reads with MiXCR anew, one entry per CDR3 protein. The sample lists about 89,000 distinct CDR3 sequences, approximately 16% occurring once. Germline CDR1 reads MNHNS; CDR2 reads SASEGT. The CDR3 runs to 13 residues. V dropped 3 bases and J dropped 10 bases, with 10 bases sitting between them. The sample here was whole blood, taken at baseline. The V and J genes are TRBV6-1 and TRBJ1-6; D possibly corresponds to TRBD1 (5 bases). The receptor was derived from an adult who was a healthcare worker with PCR-confirmed SARS-CoV-2 infection or an uninfected control (not recorded which). In DNA, the CDR3 is TGTGCCAGCAGTGACGCAGGGTCGTCACCCCTCCACTTT. Translation gives CASSDAGSSPLHF.